The T cell receptor (beta chain) under discussion was sequenced for a study of T cells after yellow fever vaccination. This clonotype was detected ten times or more. From germline, CDR1 is SGHKS and CDR2 YYEKEE (reference sequence). The CDR3 sequence is 16 residues long. V lost 2 bases to trimming and J lost 2 bases; unmatched junction nucleotides: 6. TCRdb reprocessed the 5' RACE reads with MiXCR, giving one entry per CDR3 protein. The sample includes 310,000 or so distinct CDR3 sequences, about 6.6% of them seen just once. Sequencing was performed on PBMCs, taken approximately 47 days after the first yellow fever vaccination. The genes are TRBV5-5 and TRBJ2-3; the match to TRBD2 covers 9 bases. The TCR was taken from a man between 18 and 29 years old who received the YFV17D yellow fever vaccine. The CDR3 reads CASSFRLAAFTDTQYF. CDR3 bases: TGTGCCAGCAGCTTCAGACTAGCGGCCTTCACAGATACGCAGTATTTT.